The present T cell receptor beta chain was sequenced within a study of cytomegalovirus exposure and HLA in healthy donors. Study-wide results and caveats: Earlier results showed most TCR beta V segments being productive about 87% or about 30% of the time.

As for this clone: Its antigen is not known.

With 60 Vbeta and 13 Jbeta primers, the PCR was carried out. Repertoires were generated with immunoSEQ multiplex PCR, while TCRdb's copy carries only in-frame clones and drops some. This table has 200,000 or so clones, 75% to 85% appearing once. The V gene's germline CDR1 is MDHEN and CDR2 SYDVKM. This CDR3 spans 16 amino acids. Trimming at V came to 1 base and at J to 6 bases, leaving 8 bases not matched to a gene. The sequence came from a woman aged 18 to 35 in good health and CMV-seropositive. The J gene is TRBJ1-5, the V gene TRBV28; the match to TRBD1 covers 8 bases. Sequenced input: PBMCs. The CDR3 DNA is TGTGCCAGCAGTTTATATCAGGACAGGGCGATTCAGCCCCAGCATTTT. This codes for CASSLYQDRAIQPQHF.